A selection of T cell receptor beta chains follows, all from one sample in a study of shared clonotypes between healthy human individuals. Produced via immunoSEQ multiplex PCR; TCRdb's table is partial and in-frame only. The data contain about 1 million clones, about 77% of them seen just once; the ten biggest clones take up roughly 1.5%. Sequencing was done on a sample of memory CD4+ T cells sorted from blood. These TCRs come from a man in his late teens or twenties in good health. The CDR3 runs from the conserved cysteine through the conserved F or W. The order of the fields is V gene, CDR3 protein.

TRBV11-3	CASSRGPYEQYF
TRBV4-1	CASSQEYGDGRGYTF
TRBV30	CAWSVLASEAFF
TRBV5-4	CASSFGLAGATDTQYF
TRBV2	CASSVTGGTQYF
TRBV5-1	CASRQEGGTDTQYF
TRBV10-2	CASSEGTGANQPQHF
TRBV15	CATSRDPRGRSYGYTF
TRBV7-8	CASSLEGRVAEAFF
TRBV29-1	CSVETGAGNTEAFF
TRBV20-1	CSAGPSYEQYF
TRBV7-2	CASSQAAAYLAKNIQYF
TRBV30	CAWSVGRDQPQHF
TRBV7-9	CASSALSNQPQHF
TRBV7-6	CASSLSTGVTYEQYF
TRBV18	CASSPEGQANYGYTF
TRBV9	CASSARGYSRSGNTIYF
TRBV5-1	CASSSRQGLYEQYF
TRBV6-6	CASSQGVGVRQETQYF
TRBV5-1	CASSFRLAGAGEQYF
TRBV18	CASSPGRDTQYF
TRBV9	CASSVSYQETQYF
TRBV7-9	CASSPREATNEKLFF
TRBV5-4	CASSSSGTAVEKLFF
TRBV10-1	CASSESGTYEQYF
TRBV18	CASSPDGYEQYF
TRBV6-6	CASSYQGIGYEQYF
TRBV9	CASSVVGGDITPYEQYF
TRBV2	CASSEQGQGSEKLFF
TRBV7-2	CASSISGTGVFQYF
TRBV10-2	CASSHTSGVIEQYF
TRBV28	CASSWQPSYNSPLHF
TRBV27	CASSLRTGGWETQYF
TRBV27	CASSPGTGFNYGYTF
TRBV5-6	CASSRTGAAGEKLFF
TRBV6-1	CASSEGQGKDF
TRBV2	CASSADNYEQYF
TRBV2	CASTVGVAKNIQYF
TRBV29-1	CSVVGSLHNTDTQYF
TRBV5-1	CASSYGTSGGTDTQYF
TRBV29-1	CSAPDRAPYEQYF
TRBV7-7	CASSPSRSRTDTQYF
TRBV20-1	CSAGSNQPQHF
TRBV11-3	CASPGELFF
TRBV5-1	CASSTGQGARSQETQYF
TRBV6-6	CASSYPGSGGYTF
TRBV10-3	CAITGNQGYTF
TRBV2	CASSGQGINTEAFF
TRBV10-3	CAISISLTGVNVLTF
TRBV5-1	CASSLAGDKYEQYF
TRBV29-1	CSVERTYGQGNTEAFF
TRBV2	CASSEGPLNEKLFF